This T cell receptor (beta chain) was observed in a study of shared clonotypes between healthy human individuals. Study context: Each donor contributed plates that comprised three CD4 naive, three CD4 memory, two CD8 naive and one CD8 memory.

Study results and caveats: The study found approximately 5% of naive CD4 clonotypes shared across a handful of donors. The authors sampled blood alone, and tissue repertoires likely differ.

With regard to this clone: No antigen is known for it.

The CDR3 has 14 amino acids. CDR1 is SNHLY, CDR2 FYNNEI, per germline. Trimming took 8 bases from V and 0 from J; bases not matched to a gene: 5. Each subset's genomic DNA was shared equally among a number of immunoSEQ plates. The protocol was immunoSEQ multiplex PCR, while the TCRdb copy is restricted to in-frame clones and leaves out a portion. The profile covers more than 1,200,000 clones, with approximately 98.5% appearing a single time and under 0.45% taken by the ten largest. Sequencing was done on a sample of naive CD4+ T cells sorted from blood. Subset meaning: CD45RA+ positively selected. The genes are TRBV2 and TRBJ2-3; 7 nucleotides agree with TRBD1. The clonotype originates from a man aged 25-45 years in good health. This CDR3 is CASEDRFSTDTQYF. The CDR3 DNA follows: TGTGCCAGCGAGGACAGGTTTAGCACAGATACGCAGTATTTT.